This TCR beta chain derives from a study of T cells after yellow fever vaccination (dated by TCRdb to about 2019). In the study overall: The SMART-Seq v4 Ultra Low Input RNA kit was used to prepare libraries from fractions with low cell numbers. To follow T-cell clones before and after both primary and booster YFV17D yellow fever vaccination, bulk TCR alpha and beta repertoires underwent longitudinal sequencing. The cohort comprised two healthy male donors, one aged 18 to 29 and one aged 30 to 40 years. Bulk PBMC replicates and cell subsets were isolated from blood drawn at multiple timepoints before and after both primary and secondary immunization. Here is what the overall study found, with its caveats: After the booster, most of the clones that had expanded following primary vaccination were detected again (roughly 96% of CD4 and 88% of CD8), which suggests that memory was broadly maintained. The secondary T-cell response was weaker than the primary response but faster, peaking on day 5 instead of day 15. A small fraction of clonotypes appeared in both the CD4 and CD8 compartments, likely as a result of convergent recombination. The study included only a couple of donors, which limits how far the findings can be generalized. Computational filtering was needed because FACS-sorted repertoires could contain abundant contaminating clonotypes from the bulk population.

This specimen's treatment or condition label, per the study, means: live attenuated yellow fever vaccine strain. PBMCs were isolated from peripheral blood using a standard Ficoll-Paque protocol. Dynabeads CD4 and CD8 positive selection kits were used to isolate CD4 and CD8 T-cell fractions. RNA was extracted with TriZol from bulk PBMCs, CD4 and CD8 fractions, and dextramer-positive and dextramer-negative fractions. Including the terminal cysteine and phenylalanine, the CDR3 comprises 15 residues. Only the CDR3 region is kept as DNA, spanning 45 bases read in frame from base 1. Cut back by 6 bases and 3 bases, the V and J ends lie 15 bases apart. Via the germline V gene (reference sequence), CDR1 is SEHNR and CDR2 FQNEAQ. TCR cDNA was synthesized by 5'RACE template switching, which introduced a universal primer site and unique molecular identifiers. Priming for cDNA synthesis came from both the TCR alpha and TCR beta constant segments. Libraries were amplified in two PCR steps, with sample barcodes and sequencing adapters added in the second step. Libraries were sequenced on Illumina HiSeq 2500 (2x100 bp) or NovaSeq (2x150 bp). Under the source paper's analysis protocol: MIGEC was used to demultiplex reads and collapse the reads into UMI consensus sequences, and MiXCR was used for V(D)J alignment. Vaccine-responding clonotypes were identified with edgeR using replicate PBMC samples, with FDR below 0.01 and a log2 fold change above 5 up to day 15 being required. Bulk clonotypes were assigned CD4 or CD8 identity according to which sequenced CD4 or CD8 repertoire held them at higher abundance. TCRdb reprocessing: public reads trimmed at Q25 with fastp, clones called with MiXCR, in-frame beta chains kept. Entries are consolidated by CDR3 protein sequence, retaining the most common genes and DNA. None of the V and J calls come from the authors' own analysis; TCRdb made them. This sample lists a few hundred thousand distinct CDR3 sequences; roughly 6.2% were detected once. The ten largest account for more than 0.85% of the sample.

This clonotype showed up many times. Its antigen remains unidentified. Base-call qualities are not available, and no considerably larger clone is one nucleotide away. The rearrangement joined TRBV7-9 to TRBJ2-1, with the D gene call left open. The sequence was collected from a young man who received the YFV17D yellow fever vaccine. Sample: CD4+ T cells sorted from PBMCs, taken on the day of the yellow fever booster vaccination. The nucleotide sequence reads as follows: TGTGCCAGCAGTCGACTCGATAGAAGCTACAATGAGCAGTTCTTC. This is translated as CASSRLDRSYNEQFF.